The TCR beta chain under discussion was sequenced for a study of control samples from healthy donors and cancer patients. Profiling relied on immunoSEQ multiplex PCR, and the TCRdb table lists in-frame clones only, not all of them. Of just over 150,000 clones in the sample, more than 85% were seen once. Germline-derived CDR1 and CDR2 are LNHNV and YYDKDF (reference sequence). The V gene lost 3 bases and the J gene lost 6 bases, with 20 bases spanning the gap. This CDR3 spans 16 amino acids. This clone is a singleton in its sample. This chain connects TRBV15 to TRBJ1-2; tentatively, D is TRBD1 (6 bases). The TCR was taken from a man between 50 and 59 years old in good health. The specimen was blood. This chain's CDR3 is CATSSYLLGQGNGYTF. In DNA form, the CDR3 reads TGTGCCACCAGCAGTTACCTCCTCGGGCAGGGGAATGGCTACACCTTC.